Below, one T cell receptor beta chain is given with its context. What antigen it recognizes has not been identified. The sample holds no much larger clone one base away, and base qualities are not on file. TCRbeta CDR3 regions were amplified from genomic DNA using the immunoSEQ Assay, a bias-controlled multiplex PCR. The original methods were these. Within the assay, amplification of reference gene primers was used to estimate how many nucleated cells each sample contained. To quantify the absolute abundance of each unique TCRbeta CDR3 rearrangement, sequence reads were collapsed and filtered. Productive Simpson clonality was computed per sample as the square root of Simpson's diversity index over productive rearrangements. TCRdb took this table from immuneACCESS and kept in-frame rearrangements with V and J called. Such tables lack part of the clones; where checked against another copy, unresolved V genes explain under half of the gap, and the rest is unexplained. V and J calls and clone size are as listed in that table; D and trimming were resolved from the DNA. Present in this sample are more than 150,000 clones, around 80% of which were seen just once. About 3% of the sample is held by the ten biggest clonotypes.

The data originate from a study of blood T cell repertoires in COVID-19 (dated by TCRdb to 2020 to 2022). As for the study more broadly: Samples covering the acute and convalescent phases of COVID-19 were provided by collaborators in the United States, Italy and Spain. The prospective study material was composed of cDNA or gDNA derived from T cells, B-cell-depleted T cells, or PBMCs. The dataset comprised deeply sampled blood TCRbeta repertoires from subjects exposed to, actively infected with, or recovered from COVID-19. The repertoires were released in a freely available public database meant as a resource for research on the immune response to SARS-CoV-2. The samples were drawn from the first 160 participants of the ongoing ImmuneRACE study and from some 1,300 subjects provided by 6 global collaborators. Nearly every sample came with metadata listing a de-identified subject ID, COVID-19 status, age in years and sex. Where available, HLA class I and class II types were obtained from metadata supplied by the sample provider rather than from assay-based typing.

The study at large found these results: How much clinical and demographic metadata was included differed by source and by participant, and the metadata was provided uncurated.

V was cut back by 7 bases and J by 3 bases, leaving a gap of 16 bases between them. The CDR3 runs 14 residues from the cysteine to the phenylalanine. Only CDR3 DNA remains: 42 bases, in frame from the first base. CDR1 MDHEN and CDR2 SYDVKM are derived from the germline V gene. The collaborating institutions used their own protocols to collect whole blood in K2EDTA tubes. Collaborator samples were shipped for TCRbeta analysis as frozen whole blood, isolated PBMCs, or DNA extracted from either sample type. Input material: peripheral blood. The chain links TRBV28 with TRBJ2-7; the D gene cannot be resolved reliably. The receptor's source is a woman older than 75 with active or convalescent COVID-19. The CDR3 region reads CASKSGSLSYEQYF. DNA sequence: TGTGCCAGCAAATCCGGGTCGCTTAGCTACGAGCAGTACTTC.